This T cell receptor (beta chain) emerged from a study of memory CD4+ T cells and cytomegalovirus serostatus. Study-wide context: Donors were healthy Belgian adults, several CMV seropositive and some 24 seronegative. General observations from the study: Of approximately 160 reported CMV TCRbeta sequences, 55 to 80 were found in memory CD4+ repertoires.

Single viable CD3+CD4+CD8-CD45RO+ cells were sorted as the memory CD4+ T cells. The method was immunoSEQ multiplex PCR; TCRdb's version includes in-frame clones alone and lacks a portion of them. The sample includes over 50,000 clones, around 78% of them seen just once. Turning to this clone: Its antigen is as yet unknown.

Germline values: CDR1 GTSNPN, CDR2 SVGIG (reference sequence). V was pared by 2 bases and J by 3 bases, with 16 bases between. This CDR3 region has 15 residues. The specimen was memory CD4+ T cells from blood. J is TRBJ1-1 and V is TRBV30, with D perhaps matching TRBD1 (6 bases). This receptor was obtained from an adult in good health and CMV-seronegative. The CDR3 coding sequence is TGTGCCTGGAGTACTACGGGGGCTTGGGACACTGAAGCTTTCTTT. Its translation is CAWSTTGAWDTEAFF.